Listed below are T cell receptor beta chains from one sample, sequenced in a study of graft-versus-host responses after intestinal transplantation. The table came from immunoSEQ multiplex PCR; TCRdb's copy has only in-frame clones and leaves some out. This repertoire shows roughly 18,000 clones, around 38% found once; its top ten account for about 0.95%. The specimen was alloreactive CD4+ T cells from a mixed lymphocyte reaction culture, collected before intestinal transplant. The receptors here all came from a human patient who received an intestinal transplant. CDR3s include the opening cysteine and the closing phenylalanine or tryptophan. D genes are given only for firm matches. Clone sizes are given selectively: once, few, many, or a class where the clone is expanded.

clone_size j_call d_call v_call cdr3_nt cdr3_aa
- TRBJ2-2 TRBD2 TRBV7-2 TGTGCCAGCAGCTTAACTAGCGGGGGGCCAACCGGGGAGCTGTTTTTT CASSLTSGGPTGELFF
few TRBJ1-2 TRBD1 TRBV10-3 TGTGCCGGGACAGGACTCTATGGCTACACCTTC CAGTGLYGYTF
- TRBJ2-5 - TRBV6-5 TGTGCCAGCAGTGCGGGGTACCGAGGGGAGACCCAGTACTTC CASSAGYRGETQYF
- TRBJ1-6 - TRBV11-2 TGTGCCAGCAGCCCCTCCGGGGGAAGGTGGCGGTCACCCCTCCACTTT CASSPSGGRWRSPLHF
few TRBJ2-3 - TRBV7-8 TGTGCCAGCAACCCGCAAGGACAGCGCCTCCTCGATACGCAGTATTTT CASNPQGQRLLDTQYF
- TRBJ2-7 - TRBV6-5 TGTGCCAGCACCCGACTCGACGAGCAGTACTTC CASTRLDEQYF
- TRBJ2-5 TRBD1 TRBV5-4 TGTGCCAGCAGCTTTGACCGGGACAGGAGGATCGGGACCCAGTACTTC CASSFDRDRRIGTQYF
- TRBJ1-1 - TRBV6-5 TGTGCCAGCAGCCGGGGGGGGCGAGCTTTCTTT CASSRGGRAFF
- TRBJ2-2 TRBD1 TRBV5-1 TGCGCCAGCAGCTACCGGACAGGGGGCATCGGGGAGCTGTTTTTT CASSYRTGGIGELFF
- TRBJ2-1 - TRBV5-5 TGTGCCAGCAGCTTAGGCAGGGGCACTTACAATGAGCAGTTCTTC CASSLGRGTYNEQFF
once TRBJ1-1 - TRBV30 TGTGCCTGGGGGGGTCCGGGACACCCAATCACTGAAGCTTTCTTT CAWGGPGHPITEAFF
- TRBJ1-1 - TRBV11-3 TGTGCCAGCAGCCCCGGGTGGGACACTGAAGCTTTCTTT CASSPGWDTEAFF
once TRBJ1-4 - TRBV7-9 TGTGCCAGCAGTCAAATGGGGACGGCGGGTGAAAAACTGTTTTTT CASSQMGTAGEKLFF
- TRBJ2-1 TRBD1 TRBV4-1 TGCGCCAGCAGCCAAGGGACAGGGGGCTCGGGTGAGCAGTTCTTC CASSQGTGGSGEQFF
- TRBJ2-7 - TRBV18 TGTGCCAGCTCACCTCGACAGCTGCTTAGCGAGCAGTACTTC CASSPRQLLSEQYF
- TRBJ1-1 TRBD1 TRBV6-4 TGTGCCAGCAGGCCGGACAGGGGCGTCACTGAAGCTTTCTTT CASRPDRGVTEAFF
- TRBJ1-5 - TRBV2 TGTGCCAGCAAGGCGACGAGGGGGGCCCAGCATTTT CASKATRGAQHF
- TRBJ2-5 - TRBV7-8 TGTGCCAGCAGCTTGGGGAGGGGGAAAAAGACCCAGTACTTC CASSLGRGKKTQYF
- TRBJ2-3 - TRBV4-1 TGCGCCAGCAGCCAAGAGAAGGGGCGCACAGATACGCAGTATTTT CASSQEKGRTDTQYF
few TRBJ2-7 TRBD2 TRBV9 TGTGCCAGCATTAGTAGTAGCGGGGGCAACTACGAGCAGTACTTC CASISSSGGNYEQYF
- TRBJ2-3 - TRBV6-5 TGTGCCAGCAGTTACTCGGGGGGCTATACGCAGTATTTT CASSYSGGYTQYF
few TRBJ2-7 TRBD2 TRBV2 TGTGCCAGGAGGAGGCGGGAGTACGAGCAGTACTTC CARRRREYEQYF
few TRBJ2-3 - TRBV27 TGTGCCAGCAGTTTATTCGGCAGCACAGATACGCAGTATTTT CASSLFGSTDTQYF
few TRBJ1-1 - TRBV28 TGTGCCAGCAGTCTGGGCCAGTCTTTCTTT CASSLGQSFF
few TRBJ2-7 - TRBV15 TGTGCCACCAGCGTCCGTAGCGGCAGTAGGGAGCAGTACTTC CATSVRSGSREQYF
- TRBJ1-2 TRBD1 TRBV6-1 TGTGCCAGCAGTTCAACTTGGACAGGGCGGTATGGCTACACCTTC CASSSTWTGRYGYTF
- TRBJ1-6 - TRBV6-6 TGTGCCAGCAGCCCTGACAGGAGGGCGCGATCACCCCTCCACTTT CASSPDRRARSPLHF
few TRBJ1-2 - TRBV19 TGTGCCAGTAGTATCCCGGCAGGCATCAATAACTATGGCTACACCTTC CASSIPAGINNYGYTF
few TRBJ1-5 - TRBV19 TGTGCCAGTAGCAAAAGGACGGCGGATAGCAATCAGCCCCAGCATTTT CASSKRTADSNQPQHF
few TRBJ2-6 - TRBV7-9 TGTGCCAGCAGCTTAGGAGGGGCGCGGTCTGGGGCCAACGTCCTGACTTTC CASSLGGARSGANVLTF
- TRBJ1-3 TRBD1 TRBV7-9 TGTGCCAGCAAAGCCGGAGACAGGGGCTCTGGAAACACCATATATTTT CASKAGDRGSGNTIYF
once TRBJ2-5 - TRBV7-9 TGTGCCAGCAGCTTAAATACGCGGGAGACCCAGTACTTC CASSLNTRETQYF
- TRBJ1-5 TRBD1 TRBV6-1 TGTGCCAGCCACCGGGACAGGGGAAAACAGCCCCAGCATTTT CASHRDRGKQPQHF
- TRBJ1-3 - TRBV11-3 TGTGCCAGCAGACCCTCGGAGAGAAACACCATATATTTT CASRPSERNTIYF
- TRBJ2-7 TRBD2 TRBV5-1 TGCGCCAGCAAAACCGGGGGGGCGATAAGTAACTACGAGCAGTACTTC CASKTGGAISNYEQYF
- TRBJ2-7 TRBD2 TRBV5-4 TGTGCCAGCAGCTTGAAGCGGGGGGGTTACGAGCAGTACTTC CASSLKRGGYEQYF
- TRBJ1-2 - TRBV9 TGTGCCAGCAGCACAACAGTTAACTATGGCTACACCTTC CASSTTVNYGYTF
- TRBJ2-7 - TRBV10-1 TGCGCCAGCAGTGAGTCCGGGATTTACGAGCAGTACTTC CASSESGIYEQYF
- TRBJ2-5 - TRBV7-9 TGTGCCAGCAGGCCCGGAGCCGGGGAAGAGACCCAGTACTTC CASRPGAGEETQYF
few TRBJ2-3 - TRBV6-5 TGTGCCAGCAGTTCGGGGAGATACACAGATACGCAGTATTTT CASSSGRYTDTQYF
few TRBJ1-6 - TRBV27 TGTGCCAGCAGTTTAGCCAAGGGTCTGGCCCTCCACTTT CASSLAKGLALHF
- TRBJ2-3 TRBD2 TRBV11-3 TGTGCCAGCAGCTTAGGGCGGACTAGCGGAGATACGCAGTATTTT CASSLGRTSGDTQYF
few TRBJ2-6 - TRBV7-9 TGTGCCAGCAGCTCTCAGGTCAACGTCCTGACTTTC CASSSQVNVLTF
- TRBJ2-7 - TRBV2 TGTGCCAGCAGAGATAACAGGCCTGTGGCGTACTTC CASRDNRPVAYF
few TRBJ2-6 TRBD2 TRBV10-3 TGTGCCATCGCGGGGGGATTACCTTCTGGGGCCAACGTCCTGACTTTC CAIAGGLPSGANVLTF
- TRBJ1-1 - TRBV5-1 TGCGCCAGCAGCCTAAGTGGGGCCAGTACTGAAGCTTTCTTT CASSLSGASTEAFF